The source of this T cell receptor beta chain is a study of T cells after yellow fever vaccination. Study-wide background: SMART-Seq v4 Ultra Low Input prepared libraries from low-cell fractions.

Whole-study findings and limits: A secondary response was less intense yet reached its peak sooner, at day 5 versus 15. Clonotype sharing between CD4 and CD8 compartments was small.

UMIs and a universal primer site were added when TCR cDNA was made by 5'RACE template switching. One entry per CDR3 protein, called by TCRdb with MiXCR from the 5' RACE reads. The sample shows some 200,000 distinct CDR3 sequences, 2.5% to 3.5% of them seen only once. This clonotype turned up a few times. Its matching antigen is unknown. This clonotype originated in a man aged 18 to 35 who received the YFV17D yellow fever vaccine. This specimen was CD4+ T cells sorted from PBMCs, taken 10 days after the yellow fever booster vaccination.

CDR3 sequence: CASSHFALAGAQETQYF. The CDR3 region has the DNA TGTGCCAGCAGCCACTTCGCACTAGCGGGGGCTCAAGAGACCCAGTACTTC. The chain uses TRBV14 and TRBJ2-5; 11 bases agree with TRBD2. Germline V gene data show CDR1 as SGHDN and CDR2 as FVKESK. Germline trimming cut 3 bases from V and 2 bases from J; bases unmatched to any gene: 8. The length of the CDR3 is 17 residues. Combining the CDR3 with reference TRBV14 and TRBJ2-5 gives the whole variable domain EAGVTQFPSHSVIEKGQTVTLRCDPISGHDNLYWYRRVMGKEIKFLLHFVKESKQDESGMPNNRFLAERTGGTYSTLKVQPAELEDSGVYFCASSHFALAGAQETQYFGPGTRLLVL.